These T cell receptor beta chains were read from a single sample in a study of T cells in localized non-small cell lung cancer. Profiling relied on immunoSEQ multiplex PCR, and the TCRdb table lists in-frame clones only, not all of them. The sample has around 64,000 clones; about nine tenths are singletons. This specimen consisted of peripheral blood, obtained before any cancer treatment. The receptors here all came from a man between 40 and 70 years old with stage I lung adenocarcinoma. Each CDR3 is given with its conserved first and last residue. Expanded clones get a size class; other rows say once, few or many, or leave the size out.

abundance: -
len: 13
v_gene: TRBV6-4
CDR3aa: CASSVGLADEQYF

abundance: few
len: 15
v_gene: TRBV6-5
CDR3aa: CASSYDGGNTAEQYF

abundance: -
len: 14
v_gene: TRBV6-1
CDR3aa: CASSEYGLGNTIYF

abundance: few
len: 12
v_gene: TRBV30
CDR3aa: CAWRWAGTEAFF

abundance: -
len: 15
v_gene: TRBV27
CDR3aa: CASTPLGGENYGYTF

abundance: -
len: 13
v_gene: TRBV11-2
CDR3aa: CASSGELGPEQYF

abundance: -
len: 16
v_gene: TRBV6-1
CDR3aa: CASSGMTGGPNTEAFF

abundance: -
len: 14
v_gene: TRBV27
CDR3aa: CASSFRGFNEKLFF

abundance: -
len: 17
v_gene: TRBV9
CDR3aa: CASSVTYGATSGNTIYF

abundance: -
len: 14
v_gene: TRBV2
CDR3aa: CASSFYGGGVEQYF

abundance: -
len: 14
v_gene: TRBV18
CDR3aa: CASSVDRGGNEQFF

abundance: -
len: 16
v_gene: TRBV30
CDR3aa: CAWSIGTVQFQETQYF

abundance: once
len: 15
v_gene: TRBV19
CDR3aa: CASSARGGSGEKLFF

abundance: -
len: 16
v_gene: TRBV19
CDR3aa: CASSINGVTTNEKLFF

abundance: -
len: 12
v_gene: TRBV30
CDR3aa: CAWSVQGYEQYF

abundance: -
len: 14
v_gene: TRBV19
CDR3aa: CASSKRRQGREQYF

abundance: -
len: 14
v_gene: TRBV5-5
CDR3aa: CASTEGTGINEQYF

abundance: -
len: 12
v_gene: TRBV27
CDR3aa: CASSLSGYEQYF

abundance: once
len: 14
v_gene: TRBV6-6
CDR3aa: CALGAQRTAQPQHF

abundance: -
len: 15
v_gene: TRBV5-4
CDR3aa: CASSGGAALNTEAFF

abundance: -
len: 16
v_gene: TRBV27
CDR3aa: CASRRQGAEGTDTQYF

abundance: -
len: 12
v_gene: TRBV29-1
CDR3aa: CSVGEQGYEQYF

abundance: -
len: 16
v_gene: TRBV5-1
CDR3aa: CASSEIAGGSGDTQYF

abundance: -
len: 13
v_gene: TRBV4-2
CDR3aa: CASSRGSSDTQYF

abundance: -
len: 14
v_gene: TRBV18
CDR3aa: CASSPTISINTIYF

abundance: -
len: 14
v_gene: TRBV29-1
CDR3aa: CSVGTGGGNYGYTF

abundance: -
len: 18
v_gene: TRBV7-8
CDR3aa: CASSLRVAGVGATDTQYF

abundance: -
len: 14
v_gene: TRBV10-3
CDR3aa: CAISSGATRGEQFF

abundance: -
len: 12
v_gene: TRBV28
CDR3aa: CASSPWTGPQHF

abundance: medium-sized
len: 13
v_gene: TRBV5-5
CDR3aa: CASSLYPGDGYTF

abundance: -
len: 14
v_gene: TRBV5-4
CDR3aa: CASSPREYTYEQYF

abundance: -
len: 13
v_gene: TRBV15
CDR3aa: CATSRDPNQPQHF

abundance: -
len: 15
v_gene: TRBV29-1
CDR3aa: CSVEFRAVQGYEQYF

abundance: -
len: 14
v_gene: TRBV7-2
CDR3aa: CASSLELGYHEQYF

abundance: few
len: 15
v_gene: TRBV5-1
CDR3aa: CASMAGLATNEKLFF

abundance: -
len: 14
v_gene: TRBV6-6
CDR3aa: CASSKREGLYEQYF

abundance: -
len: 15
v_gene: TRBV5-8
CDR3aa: CASSSGRWRQETQYF